The 27 T cell receptor beta chains below were found in one sample sequenced in a study of shared clonotypes between healthy human individuals. Repertoires were generated with immunoSEQ multiplex PCR, while TCRdb's copy carries only in-frame clones and drops some. The table includes about 2.2 million clones, just under 95% detected once. Naive CD8 cells lacked CD45RO and underwent positive selection for CCR7, leaving out terminally differentiated effector memory CD45RA+ cells. Sequencing was carried out using naive CD8+ T cells from PBMCs. These receptors originate from a man aged 18 to 35 in good health. Some clones in this sample may be carry-over from other donors' samples.

The chain joins TRBV7-9 to TRBJ2-3; weak D call: TRBD2 (5 bases). Trimming took off 3 bases at V and 2 bases at J, with 15 bases between the two ends. The CDR3 extends over 16 amino acids. CDR1 and CDR2 (germline): SEHNR, FQNEAQ (reference sequence). CDR3 nucleotide sequence: TGTGCCAGCAGCTTGGAGGAGAAAGTTTACACAGATACGCAGTATTTT. Translated, it gives CASSLEEKVYTDTQYF.

V is TRBV13 and J is TRBJ2-7, with D possibly TRBD1 on 7 matching bases. Trimming took 3 bases from V and 0 from J, leaving 12 bases between them. CDR3 size: 15 residues. Per the germline V gene, CDR1 is PRHDT and CDR2 is FYEKMQ (reference sequence). The CDR3 reads CASSLAGQSSYEQYF. The CDR3 DNA is TGTGCCAGCAGCTTGGCGGGACAGAGCTCCTACGAGCAGTACTTC.

The rearrangement uses TRBV19 and TRBJ1-6; D remains unclear. The V end was cut by 5 bases, the J end by 11 bases, with 13 bases between. The CDR3 has 13 residues. Germline CDR1 LNHDA, CDR2 SQIVND (reference sequence). Here the CDR3 DNA reads TGTGCCAGTAGTCTTACCCGGTTGGCACCCCTCCACTTT. Translation gives CASSLTRLAPLHF.

V and J are TRBV2 and TRBJ2-7, with D possibly TRBD1 on 5 matching bases. This CDR3 has 10 residues. Germline-derived CDR1 and CDR2 are SNHLY and FYNNEI. V was pared by 6 bases and J by 6 bases, with 6 bases between. Here the CDR3 reads CASRGPEQYF. For the CDR3, the DNA is TGTGCCAGCAGGGGGCCCGAGCAGTACTTC.

This clone was counted between two and nine times. This sequence joins TRBV7-8 and TRBJ1-1, with 7 bases that match TRBD1. V lost 7 bases and J lost 4; bases outside the gene matches: 6. This CDR3 is 13 amino acids long. Germline CDR1 and CDR2: SGHVS and FQNEAQ. As DNA, the CDR3 is TGTGCCAGCAACACAGGGGTATCCACTGAAGCTTTCTTT. Translated, it gives CASNTGVSTEAFF. The entire variable domain, with the rest obtained from reference TRBV7-8 and TRBJ1-1, is as follows: GAGVSQSPRYKVAKRGQDVALRCDPISGHVSLFWYQQALGQGPEFLTYFQNEAQLDKSGLPSDRFFAERPEGSVSTLKIQRTQQEDSAVYLCASNTGVSTEAFFGQGTRLTVV.

Points on this clone: The sample contains more than one DNA sequence encoding this CDR3. The rearrangement joins TRBV28 to TRBJ1-5, with 8 bases identical to TRBD1. The CDR3 is 15 residues long. Looked up from germline, CDR1 is MDHEN and CDR2 is SYDVKM. After removal of 3 bases from V and 1 base from J, the junction contained 2 bases not matched to a gene. CDR3 nucleotide sequence: TGTGCCAGCAGTTTCCAGGGGGCCAGCAATCAGCCCCAGCATTTT. As protein: CASSFQGASNQPQHF.

This chain joins TRBV29-1 and TRBJ2-7; D might be TRBD2 (5 bases). V dropped 6 bases and J dropped 4 bases, with 10 bases sitting between them. This CDR3 contains 11 residues. The germline CDR1 and CDR2 sequences are SQVTM and ANQGSEA. The DNA for the CDR3 is TGCAGCGTATGGGAGAATTACGAGCAGTACTTC. This gives the protein CSVWENYEQYF.

This rearrangement joins TRBV7-9 to TRBJ2-3; D is possibly TRBD1 (5 bases). The CDR3 spans 15 residues. Trimming removed 4 bases at V and 0 bases at J, with 11 bases between. Germline assignment: CDR1 SEHNR and CDR2 FQNEAQ (reference sequence). The CDR3 coding sequence is TGTGCCAGCAGCTCAGGGTACTCAAGCACAGATACGCAGTATTTT. It specifies CASSSGYSSTDTQYF.

The chain links TRBV19 to TRBJ2-1, with unresolved D. CDR3 size: 14 residues. Per the germline V gene, CDR1 is LNHDA and CDR2 is SQIVND (reference sequence). The germline V and J ends were trimmed by 7 bases and 4 bases, with 14 bases remaining between them. CDR3 in DNA: TGTGCCAGTACAGTGGACGGAGATTACAATGAGCAGTTCTTC. Translation: CASTVDGDYNEQFF.

This sequence joins TRBV5-1 and TRBJ2-5, with 12 bases matching TRBD1. V trimming: 4 bases; J trimming: 5 bases; junction bases outside the gene matches: 6. This CDR3 has 15 amino acids. CDR1 and CDR2 (germline): SGHRS, YFSETQ. The CDR3 DNA sequence: TGCGCCAGCAGCCGGGGACAGGGGGCGCGGGAGACCCAGTACTTC. Residues: CASSRGQGARETQYF.

V and J are TRBV13 and TRBJ2-3; D might be TRBD2 (6 bases). Per the germline V gene, CDR1 is PRHDT and CDR2 is FYEKMQ (reference sequence). The CDR3 consists of 15 residues. V lost 0 bases and J lost 4, with 11 bases in between. CDR3 nucleotide sequence: TGTGCCAGCAGCTTAGGCCAGTGGAGGGCAGATACGCAGTATTTT. This encodes CASSLGQWRADTQYF.

Worth noting for this clone: This may be a read error: a much more frequent sequence differs by one nucleotide. The chain carries TRBV5-6 and TRBJ2-5; no reliable D call. The better agreement between TRBJ2-7 and the DNA end casts doubt on the J call. This CDR3 contains 11 residues. CDR1 is SGHDT and CDR2 is YYEEEE in the germline V gene. The CDR3 DNA is TGTGCCAGCAGCGACTCCTACGAGCAGTACTTC. Translating gives CASSDSYEQYF.

This clone appeared a few times. Other nucleotide sequences from this sample produce the same CDR3. The chain uses TRBV9 and TRBJ2-2; D ambiguous. Germline CDR1 SGDLS, CDR2 YYNGEE. V lost 4 bases to trimming and J lost 5 bases, with 9 bases between them. The length of the CDR3 is 13 residues. CDR3 region: CASSPTATGELFF. Written as DNA, the CDR3 is TGTGCCAGCAGCCCGACGGCGACCGGGGAGCTGTTTTTT.

The chain employs TRBV27 and TRBJ2-6; D possibly corresponds to TRBD1 (6 bases). Trimming shortened V by 6 bases and J by 0 bases, and 15 bases separated the two germline ends. Per the germline V gene, CDR1 is MNHEY and CDR2 is SMNVEV (reference sequence). CDR3 length: 17 residues. In DNA form, the CDR3 reads TGTGCCAGCAGCCTCAGGGGATCATTCTCTGGGGCCAACGTCCTGACTTTC. Residues: CASSLRGSFSGANVLTF. The full variable domain, in which reference TRBV27 and TRBJ2-6 provide the parts outside the CDR3, is EAQVTQNPRYLITVTGKKLTVTCSQNMNHEYMSWYRQDPGLGLRQIYYSMNVEVTDKGDVPEGYKVSRKEKRNFPLILESPSPNQTSLYFCASSLRGSFSGANVLTFGAGSRLTVL.

This sequence joins TRBV6-5 and TRBJ2-1; D unclear. The V gene lost 7 bases and the J gene lost 6 bases, with 7 bases spanning the gap. The CDR3 totals 11 residues. Germline CDR1 is MNHEY and CDR2 is SVGAGI. The CDR3 DNA sequence: TGTGCCAGCAAGTGGGGCAATGAGCAGTTCTTC. This sequence encodes CASKWGNEQFF.

V and J are TRBV7-2 and TRBJ2-3; possibly TRBD2 for D (5 bases). V shed 3 bases and J shed 11 bases, with 18 bases lying between them. Germline-derived CDR1 and CDR2 are SGHTA and FQGNSA. The CDR3 length is 14 residues. CDR3 loop: CASSFSHVQEEQYF. CDR3 sequence (DNA): TGTGCCAGCAGCTTCTCTCACGTCCAGGAGGAGCAGTATTTT.

The CDR3 sequence: CSVEMGQGGTQYF. The CDR3 nucleotides read TGCAGCGTTGAAATGGGACAGGGGGGGACCCAGTACTTC. The chain has TRBV29-1 and TRBJ2-5; 11 bases map to TRBD1. Germline trimming cut 2 bases from V and 7 bases from J; bases unmatched to any gene: 3. From germline, CDR1 is SQVTM and CDR2 ANQGSEA. CDR3 length: 13 residues.

The chain links TRBV9 to TRBJ2-7, with TRBD2 as a possible D gene (5 bases). The germline CDR1 and CDR2 sequences are SGDLS and YYNGEE. V lost 4 bases and J lost 7, with 18 bases in between. This CDR3 region has 14 residues. CDR3 loop: CASSPESGTWEQYF. The CDR3 bases are TGTGCCAGCAGCCCCGAGAGCGGCACTTGGGAGCAGTACTTC.

The chain has TRBV27 and TRBJ2-7; D not certain. Trimming pared 5 bases from V and 6 bases from J, leaving 17 bases between. The CDR3 is 14 amino acids. Germline V lookup: CDR1 MNHEY, CDR2 SMNVEV (reference sequence). CDR3 coding DNA: TGTGCCAGCAGTGAAACGGGCTTGGGCCTCGAGCAGTACTTC. Amino acids: CASSETGLGLEQYF.

Written as DNA, the CDR3 is TGTGCTAGTGGTTTGATTTGGAGTGGGACCGGGGAGCTGTTTTTT. This gives the protein CASGLIWSGTGELFF. The chain has TRBV12-5 and TRBJ2-2; D ambiguous. The CDR3 is 15 residues long. Trimming cost V 2 bases and J 5 bases, with 12 bases left between them. Per the germline V gene, CDR1 is LGHNT and CDR2 is FRNRAP.

The chain recombines TRBV27 with TRBJ2-7; D gene unclear. The CDR3 is 15 amino acids. V was cut by 5 bases and J by 2 bases, with 16 bases left in between. Germline V lookup: CDR1 MNHEY, CDR2 SMNVEV (reference sequence). The CDR3 DNA sequence: TGTGCCAGCAGTCCCTTAATATCCTCGCCCTACGAGCAGTACTTC. Amino acid sequence: CASSPLISSPYEQYF.

This sequence joins TRBV11-2 and TRBJ1-1; D is unclear. The ends were cut back, 1 base at V and 7 bases at J, with 13 bases in the middle. In germline, CDR1 is SGHAT, CDR2 FQNNGV. The CDR3 is made up of 14 amino acids. The CDR3, as DNA: TGTGCCAGCAGCTTAGTTCTAGGAGGAGTTGAAGCTTTCTTT. It is translated as CASSLVLGGVEAFF.

V gene TRBV5-4 combines with J gene TRBJ2-5; the D gene could be TRBD1 or TRBD2 (5 bases each). V gave up 0 bases and J gave up 5 bases, with 17 bases separating them. This CDR3 region has 16 residues. Germline V lookup: CDR1 SGHNT, CDR2 YYREEE (reference sequence). CDR3 nucleotide sequence: TGTGCCAGCAGCTTGGACCAAGGGACGGTCCGGGAGACCCAGTACTTC. Amino acids: CASSLDQGTVRETQYF.

As regards this clone: Other DNA sequences in this specimen translate into the identical CDR3. The V call is TRBV27, the J call TRBJ2-1; D might be TRBD1 or TRBD2, each matching 6 bases. Germline V gives CDR1 MNHEY, CDR2 SMNVEV (reference sequence). V lost 3 bases, J lost 9 bases, and 9 bases lay in between. CDR3 length: 12 residues. CDR3 sequence: CASSLGGGEQFF. CDR3 in DNA: TGTGCCAGCAGTTTGGGGGGCGGTGAGCAGTTCTTC.

This clone was detected once. The chain employs TRBV12-5 and TRBJ2-3, with 10 bases that match TRBD2. The ends lost 1 base at V and 3 bases at J; junction bases unmatched: 16. Germline V gives CDR1 LGHNT, CDR2 FRNRAP. This CDR3 has 20 residues. CDR3 protein: CASGLAAGSGRAAVTDTQYF. The CDR3 nucleotides are TGTGCTAGTGGTTTGGCGGCGGGGAGCGGGAGGGCCGCAGTAACAGATACGCAGTATTTT.

V usage is TRBV5-1 and J usage is TRBJ2-1; 8 bases are shared with TRBD2. There are 16 residues in the CDR3. V lost 4 bases and J lost 4; bases outside the gene matches: 10. Germline assignment: CDR1 SGHRS and CDR2 YFSETQ. The CDR3 region is CASSIWAGGAYNEQFF. Written as DNA, the CDR3 is TGCGCCAGCAGCATATGGGCGGGGGGCGCTTACAATGAGCAGTTCTTC.

In DNA, the CDR3 is TGTGCCAGCAGTGATCGGACAGGGTTACAAGAGACCCAGTACTTC. Amino acid sequence: CASSDRTGLQETQYF. The gene calls are TRBV2 and TRBJ2-5; 8 positions match TRBD1. The CDR3 has 15 amino acids. Losses at the gene ends were 3 bases for V and 2 bases for J; bases not matched to a gene: 5. Germline lookup yields CDR1 SNHLY and CDR2 FYNNEI.